This T cell receptor (beta chain) was documented in a study of blood T cell repertoires in COVID-19. Whole-study context: Specimens from acute and convalescent COVID-19 originated in the United States, Italy and Spain. PBMCs, B-cell-depleted T cells, or T cells provided the cDNA or gDNA that made up the material.

This clone was picked up one time. TCRdb's copy holds only in-frame clones and misses some; the assay was immunoSEQ multiplex PCR. The sample lists roughly 150,000 clones, approximately 80% occurring once. Germline V gene lookup returns CDR1 MNHEY and CDR2 SMNVEV (reference sequence). V trimming: 6 bases; J trimming: 0 bases; junction bases outside the gene matches: 8. CDR3 length: 16 amino acids. This clonotype was obtained from a woman in her fifties or sixties with acute or convalescent COVID-19. Source material: peripheral blood. The V call is TRBV27, the J call TRBJ1-5, with 7 nucleotides matching TRBD1. The DNA for the CDR3 is TGTGCCAGCAGAGGGGTCGGGACAGTTAGCAATCAGCCCCAGCATTTT. Protein product: CASRGVGTVSNQPQHF.